The clone carrying this TCR beta chain was picked up a small number of times. No antigen is known for it. V shed 8 bases and J shed 2 bases, with 20 bases lying between them. In germline, CDR1 is DFQATT, CDR2 SNEGSKA (reference sequence). The CDR3 totals 15 residues. Time point: late sampling 161 to 241 days after vaccination in a few convalescent patients. Specified treatment: roughly 10-day PBMC culture with coronavirus spike peptide pools or control peptides (ViraFEST assay). This sample was taken from a study of vaccination and CD4 T cells after COVID-19. The study's findings and limits: Spike mono-reactivity held for 304 of 307 vaccine-specific clones in convalescent patients.

An Oncomine TCR Beta short-read assay was used to sequence the DNA from cultured CD4+ T cells. Using the QIAamp micro DNA kit, genomic DNA was extracted from the CD4+ T cells that had been cultured. TCRdb called the PCR reads again in MiXCR, with one record for every CDR3 protein. The sample contains 15,000 to 20,000 distinct CDR3 sequences, about 48% of which appear only once. The source material was CD4+ T cells from blood, cultured in vitro, sampled about 7 months after SARS-CoV-2 vaccination. The genes are TRBV20-1 and TRBJ2-3; a weak D match, TRBD1 (6 bases). The receptor was isolated from a human donor who had recovered from COVID-19. The CDR3 DNA reads as TGCAGTATCCACCAGGGATCGGGACACACAGATACGCAGTATTTT. Protein product: CSIHQGSGHTDTQYF.